The following is a TCR beta chain sequence with its context. TCRdb keeps only in-frame clones here, not all; method: immunoSEQ multiplex PCR. The sample includes approximately 660,000 clones, roughly 90% of them seen just once. This entry belongs to a study of shared T cell receptors in the human thymus. Trimming shortened V by 0 bases and J by 3 bases, and 12 bases separated the two germline ends. The CDR3 extends over 15 amino acids. The germline gives CDR1 SGHAT, CDR2 FQNNGV. This sample also belongs to another study, concerning human thymus T cells. As that study records: The people who donated were healthy Finnish babies having corrective surgery for congenital heart defects. Obtained as resections during corrective heart surgery, the thymus tissue was then studied. Biased V and J segment usage appeared in thymus and peripheral blood. Reports from related research described highly overlapping thymic repertoires among unrelated individuals.

This receptor was identified in a boy under three years old with a congenital heart defect. The rearrangement uses TRBV11-2 and TRBJ2-7; a weak D match, TRBD2 (6 bases). The sample taken for sequencing was thymocytes. The DNA for the CDR3 is TGTGCCAGCAGCTTAGACCTTAGCGGCCACTACGAGCAGTACTTC. It codes for CASSLDLSGHYEQYF.